The clone carrying this T cell receptor (beta chain) showed up just a few times. Its antigen is undetermined. Assay: immunoSEQ multiplex PCR; the TCRdb copy retains only in-frame clones and omits some. The sample lists 100,000 or so clones, about 86% occurring once. The data are from a study of T cell responses to AZD1222 COVID-19 vaccine. Study context: Some second doses came at about 4 weeks and others at about 12 weeks; these were pooled. Study-wide results and caveats: Donors in the cohort were predominantly white British and more often female, and clonal diversity was possibly underestimated. Rises in breadth and depth of Spike-specific TCRs came after two AZD1222 doses. Sampling that yielded the repertoires occurred only after the peak T cell response.

V lost 4 bases and J lost 4; bases outside the gene matches: 1. Germline V gene sequence: CDR1 SNHLY, CDR2 FYNNEI. The CDR3 loop spans 14 amino acids. The V and J genes are TRBV2 and TRBJ1-6, with TRBD1 matching over 7 bases. The receptor's source is an adult in good health. Sequenced material: peripheral blood, taken on day 0 of AZD1222 vaccination. The CDR3 bases are TGTGCCAGCAGTGGACAGGGTTATAATTCACCCCTCCACTTT. Translation: CASSGQGYNSPLHF.